This entry lists 27 T cell receptor beta chains sequenced from one sample in a study of control samples from healthy donors and cancer patients. Sequencing was performed with immunoSEQ multiplex PCR; in TCRdb, only in-frame clones are kept and a portion is missing. Of 80,000 or so clones listed, roughly 89% are singletons. Sequencing used blood. These receptors all stem from a man between 45 and 60 years old in good health.

The V gene is TRBV2, the J gene TRBJ1-2; tentative D call: TRBD1 (5 bases). Germline V gene lookup returns CDR1 SNHLY and CDR2 FYNNEI. V was trimmed by 4 bases and J by 6 bases, leaving 12 bases between them. There are 13 residues in the CDR3. CDR3 nucleotides: TGTGCCAGCAGTGTGTCTATGGGGCATGGCTACACCTTC. This gives the protein CASSVSMGHGYTF.

The chain joins TRBV6-5 to TRBJ1-2, with 9 positions matching TRBD1. Germline V gene sequence: CDR1 MNHEY, CDR2 SVGAGI. This CDR3 has 14 amino acids. The V segment lost 3 bases and the J segment 2 bases; nucleotides outside the gene matches: 1. The CDR3 DNA reads as TGTGCCAGCAGTTATGGGACAGGGAACTATGGCTACACCTTC. Its translation is CASSYGTGNYGYTF.

This chain joins TRBV19 and TRBJ1-1, with D hard to call. The V gene's germline CDR1 is LNHDA and CDR2 SQIVND (reference sequence). The V and J ends lost 3 bases and 0 bases respectively, with 8 bases between them. The CDR3 loop spans 14 amino acids. This chain's CDR3 is CASSIGSLNTEAFF. The CDR3 bases are TGTGCCAGTAGTATCGGCTCTTTGAACACTGAAGCTTTCTTT.

This chain links TRBV9 with TRBJ1-3; D not certain. Trimming removed 2 bases at V and 3 bases at J, with 0 bases between. Germline lookup yields CDR1 SGDLS and CDR2 YYNGEE. The CDR3 consists of 11 residues. The CDR3 spells CASSVGNTIYF. In DNA form, the CDR3 reads TGTGCCAGCAGCGTTGGAAACACCATATATTTT. Supplemented by reference TRBV9 and TRBJ1-3, the full variable domain reads DSGVTQTPKHLITATGQRVTLRCSPRSGDLSVYWYQQSLDQGLQFLIQYYNGEERAKGNILERFSAQQFPDLHSELNLSSLELGDSALYFCASSVGNTIYFGEGSWLTVV.

This sequence joins TRBV21-1 and TRBJ1-6. TRBV21-1 is classified as a pseudogene. This CDR3 spans 19 amino acids. The DNA for the CDR3 is TGTGCCAGCAGCAAAGCCGGGACTCGGCGGAGCTCCTATAATTCACCCCTCCACTTT. As protein: CASSKAGTRRSSYNSPLHF.

The chain links TRBV5-6 to TRBJ2-1; no firm D call. Trimming removed 0 bases from V and 10 bases from J, with 20 bases in between. The CDR3 sequence is 16 residues long. Per the germline V gene, CDR1 is SGHDT and CDR2 is YYEEEE. Here the CDR3 DNA reads TGTGCCAGCAGCTTGGCCCCCCGGGCGGAAGGGCGAGAGCAGTTCTTC. Translating gives CASSLAPRAEGREQFF.

This sequence joins TRBV12-3 or TRBV12-4 and TRBJ2-3; the D gene is possibly TRBD1 (6 bases). The CDR3 contains 13 residues. Trimming took off 2 bases at V and 6 bases at J, with 9 bases between the two ends. CDR3 protein: CASSLLGADTQYF. CDR3 in DNA: TGTGCCAGCAGTTTATTGGGGGCCGATACGCAGTATTTT.

The chain is built from TRBV5-8 and TRBJ1-1, with D tentatively TRBD1 (5 bases). The CDR3 covers 15 residues. The V end was cut by 2 bases, the J end by 0 bases, with 11 bases between. The germline gives CDR1 SGHTS, CDR2 YDEGEE. CDR3: CASSLTGRLNTEAFF. CDR3 coding DNA: TGTGCCAGCAGCTTAACAGGTCGTTTGAACACTGAAGCTTTCTTT.

The chain has TRBV4-2 and TRBJ1-5, with a possible D match to TRBD1 (6 bases). Per germline, CDR1 LGHNA and CDR2 YNFKEQ. V was cut by 0 bases and J by 4 bases, with 7 bases left in between. The CDR3 consists of 14 residues. CDR3 bases: TGTGCCAGCAGCCAAGACAGGGGAAATCAGCCCCAGCATTTT. Residues: CASSQDRGNQPQHF.

V usage is TRBV7-9 and J usage is TRBJ1-1, with D perhaps TRBD1 (5 bases). Germline assignment: CDR1 SEHNR and CDR2 FQNEAQ (reference sequence). CDR3 size: 13 residues. V shed 6 bases and J shed 2 bases, with 10 bases lying between them. This CDR3 is CASRSDSNTEAFF. For the CDR3, the DNA is TGTGCCAGCAGATCCGACAGCAACACTGAAGCTTTCTTT.

This chain uses TRBV5-1 with TRBJ2-7; maybe TRBD1 (6 bases). Trimming took 1 base from V and 5 from J, leaving 16 bases between them. Germline CDR1 and CDR2: SGHRS and YFSETQ. The length of the CDR3 is 15 residues. For the CDR3, the DNA is TGCGCCAGCAGCTTGTTCAGGGGAAGGATGAACGAGCAGTACTTC. This translates into CASSLFRGRMNEQYF.

The genes are TRBV9 and TRBJ1-1; D perhaps matches TRBD1 (6 bases). The V gene's germline CDR1 is SGDLS and CDR2 YYNGEE. V lost 0 bases to trimming and J lost 6 bases, with 21 bases between them. The CDR3 runs to 17 residues. The CDR3 bases are TGTGCCAGCAGCGTAGGGATACTGGGGACACCAGGGTCTGAAGCTTTCTTT. It codes for CASSVGILGTPGSEAFF.

The chain combines TRBV19 with TRBJ2-2; D not resolved. Germline V lookup: CDR1 LNHDA, CDR2 SQIVND (reference sequence). V was pared by 0 bases and J by 4 bases, with 9 bases between. The CDR3 runs to 15 residues. CDR3: CASSIEGILTGELFF. CDR3 in DNA: TGTGCCAGTAGTATAGAAGGCATCCTCACCGGGGAGCTGTTTTTT.

J is TRBJ2-2 and V is TRBV25-1; TRBD2 might be the D (6 bases). Germline CDR1 MGHDK, CDR2 SYGVNS. Trimming shortened V by 5 bases and J by 4 bases, and 11 bases separated the two germline ends. The CDR3 spans 14 residues. CDR3 loop: CASSLQAGTGELFF. The CDR3 DNA reads as TGTGCCAGCAGTCTCCAAGCGGGCACCGGGGAGCTGTTTTTT.

The V gene is TRBV24-1, the J gene TRBJ2-3; 7 bases agree with TRBD1. The V gene's germline CDR1 is KGHDR and CDR2 SFDVKD. The CDR3 contains 15 residues. V was pared by 6 bases and J by 6 bases, with 11 bases of the junction left unmatched. The CDR3, as DNA: TGTGCCACCAGTCCCCGGACAGGTCTCCTCGATACGCAGTATTTT. It encodes CATSPRTGLLDTQYF.

This chain connects TRBV3-1 (or the pseudogene TRBV3-2) to TRBJ2-3; D remains ambiguous. Germline V gives CDR1 LGHDT, CDR2 YNNKEL (reference sequence). Trimming left V 2 bases short and J 1 base short, with 13 bases between. The CDR3 extends over 16 amino acids. CDR3 region: CASSQTLGLGTDTQYF. The CDR3 region has the DNA TGTGCCAGCAGCCAAACTCTAGGGCTTGGCACAGATACGCAGTATTTT.

This chain links TRBV19 with TRBJ1-6, with a possible D match to TRBD1 (5 bases). V shed 11 bases and J shed 0 bases, with 11 bases lying between them. Germline CDR1 reads LNHDA; CDR2 reads SQIVND (reference sequence). The CDR3 spans 14 residues. The CDR3 DNA reads as TGTGCCGCAAAGGGGAGCTCCTATAATTCACCCCTCCACTTT. Its protein is CAAKGSSYNSPLHF.

The chain recombines TRBV3-1 (or the pseudogene TRBV3-2) with TRBJ2-7; the D gene is possibly TRBD1 (6 bases). The germline V gene has CDR1 LGHDT and CDR2 YNNKEL (reference sequence). V lost 3 bases, J lost 3 bases, and 21 bases lay in between. The CDR3 covers 17 residues. The CDR3 reads CASSHFPRGNRLYEQYF. Here the CDR3 DNA reads TGTGCCAGCAGCCATTTCCCAAGGGGGAATCGACTCTACGAGCAGTACTTC.

Here the CDR3 reads CASRLAGQGPQHF. The DNA for the CDR3 is TGTGCAAGTCGCTTAGCGGGACAGGGACCCCAGCATTTT. J is TRBJ1-5 and V is TRBV12-2; the table's D call, TRBD1, was not checked against the DNA. TRBV12-2 is tagged as a pseudogene. This CDR3 spans 13 amino acids.

The rearrangement uses TRBV5-1 and TRBJ1-1, with 7 bases identical to TRBD1. This CDR3 contains 15 residues. Germline CDR1 reads SGHRS; CDR2 reads YFSETQ. With V trimmed by 4 bases and J by 5 bases, 11 bases remained unmatched. CDR3 nucleotide sequence: TGCGCCAGCAGCCAAATTAACAGGGGTGGTACTGAAGCTTTCTTT. Translation gives CASSQINRGGTEAFF.

The V call is TRBV4-3, the J call TRBJ2-7, with TRBD2 as a possible D gene (5 bases). V shed 5 bases and J shed 2 bases, with 13 bases lying between them. CDR1 LGHNA and CDR2 YSLEER come from the germline V gene. This CDR3 is built from 14 residues. In DNA form, the CDR3 reads TGCGCCAGCAGCGAAGGTGGGAGAGCCTACGAGCAGTACTTC. Its translation is CASSEGGRAYEQYF.

The V and J genes are TRBV9 and TRBJ2-3; 7 bases align to TRBD1. This CDR3 has 16 amino acids. V was clipped by 0 bases and J by 1 base; unmatched bases: 5. In germline, CDR1 is SGDLS, CDR2 YYNGEE. The CDR3 DNA reads as TGTGCCAGCAGCGTAGAGGGGGCCTATGGCACAGATACGCAGTATTTT. Protein product: CASSVEGAYGTDTQYF.

This clone was seen more than once but under ten times. The CDR3 coding sequence is TGCAGCGTGGGGTTTAGGGGCATGACTGAAGCTTTCTTT. It encodes CSVGFRGMTEAFF. The chain joins TRBV29-1 to TRBJ1-1; perhaps TRBD1 as D (5 bases). This CDR3 is built from 13 residues. Trimming pared 6 bases from V and 5 bases from J, leaving 16 bases between. Germline values: CDR1 SQVTM, CDR2 ANQGSEA.

This clone was observed a few times. The V call is TRBV2, the J call TRBJ2-5; D uncertain. This CDR3 is built from 12 residues. The germline gives CDR1 SNHLY, CDR2 FYNNEI. The V gene lost 7 bases and the J gene lost 3 bases, with 9 bases spanning the gap. The CDR3, as DNA: TGTGCCAGCACCTCGACGAAAGAGACCCAGTACTTC. It is translated as CASTSTKETQYF.

The CDR3 nucleotides read TGTGCCAGTAGCCTGGGGGGACGGTCATACTATGGCTACACCTTC. Protein: CASSLGGRSYYGYTF. The rearrangement links TRBV19 to TRBJ1-2, with a tentative D call TRBD1 (5 bases). This CDR3 is built from 15 residues. Per germline, CDR1 LNHDA and CDR2 SQIVND (reference sequence). The V end lost 6 bases, the J end lost 3 bases, and 17 bases lay between the germline ends. The whole variable domain, filled in from reference TRBV19 and TRBJ1-2, reads DGGITQSPKYLFRKEGQNVTLSCEQNLNHDAMYWYRQDPGQGLRLIYYSQIVNDFQKGDIAEGYSVSREKKESFPLTVTSAQKNPTAFYLCASSLGGRSYYGYTFGSGTRLTVV.

V is TRBV12-5 and J is TRBJ1-2; D perhaps matches TRBD1 (6 bases). Deletions cut 3 bases from V and 8 bases from J, with 13 bases between. Germline V lookup: CDR1 LGHNT, CDR2 FRNRAP. The CDR3 has 13 amino acids. CDR3: CASGLAGAQGYTF. CDR3 nucleotides: TGTGCTAGTGGTTTAGCGGGGGCGCAAGGCTACACCTTC.

The chain has TRBV29-1 and TRBJ2-1; D gene uncertain. Between the trimmed V and J ends, which lost 4 bases and 9 bases, there was a span of 16 bases. This CDR3 region has 13 residues. Looked up from germline, CDR1 is SQVTM and CDR2 is ANQGSEA. The CDR3 DNA follows: TGCAGCGTTGTTCGGACGGAATGGGTTGAGCAGTTCTTC. Its translation: CSVVRTEWVEQFF.